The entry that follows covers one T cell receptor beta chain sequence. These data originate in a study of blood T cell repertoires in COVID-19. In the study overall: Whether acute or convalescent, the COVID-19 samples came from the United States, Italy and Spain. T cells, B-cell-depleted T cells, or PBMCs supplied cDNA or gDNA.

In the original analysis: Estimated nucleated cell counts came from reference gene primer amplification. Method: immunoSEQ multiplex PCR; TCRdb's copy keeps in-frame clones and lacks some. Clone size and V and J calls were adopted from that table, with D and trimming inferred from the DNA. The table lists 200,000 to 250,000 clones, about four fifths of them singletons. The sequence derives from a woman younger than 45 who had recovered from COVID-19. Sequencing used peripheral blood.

CDR3 sequence reads: CASSRTVNEQFF. The CDR3 nucleotides read TGTGCCAGCAGCAGGACTGTTAATGAGCAGTTCTTC. This sequence joins TRBV28 and TRBJ2-1; perhaps TRBD2 as D (5 bases). V was trimmed by 6 bases and J by 7 bases, leaving 10 bases between them. The CDR3 spans 12 residues. Per germline, CDR1 MDHEN and CDR2 SYDVKM. The variable domain in full, completed from reference TRBV28 and TRBJ2-1, reads DVKVTQSSRYLVKRTGEKVFLECVQDMDHENMFWYRQDPGLGLRLIYFSYDVKMKEKGDIPEGYSVSREKKERFSLILESASTNQTSMYLCASSRTVNEQFFGPGTRLTVL.